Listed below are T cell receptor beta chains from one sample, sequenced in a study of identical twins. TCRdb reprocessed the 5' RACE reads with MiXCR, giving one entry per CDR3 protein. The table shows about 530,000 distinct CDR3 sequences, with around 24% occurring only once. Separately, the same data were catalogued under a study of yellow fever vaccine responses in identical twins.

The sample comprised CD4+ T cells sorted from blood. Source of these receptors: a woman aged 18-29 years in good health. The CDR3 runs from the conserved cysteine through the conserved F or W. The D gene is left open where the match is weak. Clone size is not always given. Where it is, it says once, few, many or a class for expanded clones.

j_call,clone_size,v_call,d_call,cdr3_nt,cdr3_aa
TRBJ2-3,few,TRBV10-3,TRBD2,TGTGCCATCACAATAGCGGGGGGCCCACGAGGAGATACGCAGTATTTT,CAITIAGGPRGDTQYF
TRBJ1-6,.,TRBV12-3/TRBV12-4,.,TGTGCCAGCAGTTTTGGCAGCCGGAGCTCCTATAATTCACCCCTCCACTTT,CASSFGSRSSYNSPLHF
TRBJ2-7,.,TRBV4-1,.,TGCGCCAGCAGCCATGGGACAAGCTACGAGCAGTACTTC,CASSHGTSYEQYF
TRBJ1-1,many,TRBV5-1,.,TGCGCCAGCAGCTTGGCGGGGGACACTGAAGCTTTCTTT,CASSLAGDTEAFF
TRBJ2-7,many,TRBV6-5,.,TGTGCCAGCACCAGCAACTCCTACGAGCAGTACTTC,CASTSNSYEQYF
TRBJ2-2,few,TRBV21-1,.,TGTGCCAGCAGCAAAGAATCTGGGTCCACCGGGGAGCTGTTTTTT,CASSKESGSTGELFF
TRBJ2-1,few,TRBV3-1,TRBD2,TGTGCCAGCAGCCAAAGCCCCCTAGCGGGAGACTACAATGAGCAGTTCTTC,CASSQSPLAGDYNEQFF
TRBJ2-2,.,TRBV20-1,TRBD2,TGCAGTGCTAGCCTAGCGGGGGCGGGGACCGGGGAGCTGTTTTTT,CSASLAGAGTGELFF
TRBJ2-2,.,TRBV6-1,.,TGTGCCAGCAGTGAATCCCACGGGGAGCTGTTTTTT,CASSESHGELFF
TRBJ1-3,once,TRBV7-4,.,TGTGCCAGCAGCCTCCGTCTTGGCCCTGGAAACACCATATATTTT,CASSLRLGPGNTIYF